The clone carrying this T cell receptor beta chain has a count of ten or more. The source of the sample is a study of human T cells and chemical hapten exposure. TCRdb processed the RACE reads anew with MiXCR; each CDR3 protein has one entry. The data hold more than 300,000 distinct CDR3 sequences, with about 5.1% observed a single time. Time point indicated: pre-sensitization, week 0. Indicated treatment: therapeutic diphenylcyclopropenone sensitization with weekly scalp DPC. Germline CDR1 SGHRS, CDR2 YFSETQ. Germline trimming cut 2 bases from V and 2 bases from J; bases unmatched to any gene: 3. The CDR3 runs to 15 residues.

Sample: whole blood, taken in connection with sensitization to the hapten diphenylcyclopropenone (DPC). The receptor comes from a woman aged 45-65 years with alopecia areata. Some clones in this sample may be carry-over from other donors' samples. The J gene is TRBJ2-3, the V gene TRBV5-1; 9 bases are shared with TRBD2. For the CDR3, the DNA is TGCGCCAGCAGCTTTAGCGGGGGATCCACAGATACGCAGTATTTT. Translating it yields CASSFSGGSTDTQYF. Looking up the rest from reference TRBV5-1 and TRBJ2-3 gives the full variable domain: KAGVTQTPRYLIKTRGQQVTLSCSPISGHRSVSWYQQTPGQGLQFLFEYFSETQRNKGNFPGRFSGRQFSNSRSEMNVSTLELGDSALYLCASSFSGGSTDTQYFGPGTRLTVL.